Included here is one TCR beta chain sequence, with context. This sample was included in a study of cytomegalovirus exposure and HLA in healthy donors. V was clipped by 0 bases and J by 1 base, with 10 bases between them. CDR1 and CDR2 (germline): SGHRS, YFSETQ. This CDR3 spans 15 amino acids. PCR used 60 Vbeta primers and 13 Jbeta primers. The protocol was immunoSEQ multiplex PCR, while the TCRdb copy is restricted to in-frame clones and leaves out a portion. The data hold about 160,000 clones, with 60% to 80% observed a single time. Input material: PBMCs. V and J are TRBV5-1 and TRBJ1-1; D uncertain. This TCR was sampled from a man aged 18 to 30 in good health and CMV-seropositive. CDR3: CASSLAYSGNTEAFF. In DNA, the CDR3 is TGCGCCAGCAGCTTGGCCTACAGCGGGAACACTGAAGCTTTCTTT.